This T cell receptor beta chain was observed in a study of cytotoxic CD8 clonotypes in ibrutinib-treated CLL. Depth targeted 1 in 200,000 to 1 in 1 million T cells, averaging roughly 9.3x coverage per clonotype. Only in-frame clones appear in the TCRdb table, and some are missing; sequencing was by immunoSEQ multiplex PCR. This sample has over 250,000 clones, with 60% to 80% found just once. This receptor was taken from a human donor with chronic lymphocytic leukemia. The sequencing used PBMCs, collected at disease progression, from a patient treated with ibrutinib.

The CDR3 DNA sequence: TGTGCCAGCTCACCGCTGTCCGGGGGACGGCACACTGAAGCTTTCTTT. Encoded protein: CASSPLSGGRHTEAFF. This chain joins TRBV18 and TRBJ1-1; D is possibly TRBD1 (5 bases). CDR3 size: 16 residues. The V gene's germline CDR1 is KGHSH and CDR2 LQKENI. With 3 bases removed from V and 3 bases from J, the gap between germline ends came to 17 bases.